This T cell receptor (beta chain) appears in the sequencing data of a study of blood T cell repertoires in COVID-19. The repertoire was sequenced with immunoSEQ multiplex PCR; TCRdb's copy has only in-frame clones and lacks some. The data contain hundreds of thousands of clones, just over 85% of them singletons. Recruits, aged roughly 18 to 95 years, lived in 25 or so US areas. Symptom resolution, clearance, or two negative PCRs marked donors in Cohort 3 as recovered. The V end lost 10 bases, the J end lost 3 bases, and 19 bases lay between the germline ends. Germline values: CDR1 SNHLY, CDR2 FYNNEI. This CDR3 has 16 residues.

The J gene is TRBJ1-6, the V gene TRBV2; D is unresolved. What was sequenced was PBMCs or T cells enriched from blood (not recorded which). The receptor was isolated from a man between 18 and 35 years old who had recovered from COVID-19. In DNA, the CDR3 is TGTGCCAAATCACCCCGGCCGGGGAACTATAATTCACCCCTCCACTTT. Residues: CAKSPRPGNYNSPLHF.